Given below is one TCR beta chain in context. CDR3 size: 14 residues. Method: immunoSEQ multiplex PCR; TCRdb's copy keeps in-frame clones and lacks some. Among about 46,000 clones, around 92% were seen once, and the ten largest hold approximately 9%. This specimen belongs to a study of T cell changes during pregnancy in multiple sclerosis. The material was CD8+ T cells from peripheral blood mononuclear cells, obtained after pregnancy. The sequence was obtained from a female donor with multiple sclerosis, enrolled in a pregnancy study. The chain has TRBV21-1 and TRBJ1-5. TRBV21-1 is shown as a pseudogene. The CDR3 sequence: CASTKGQRGQPQHF. Written as DNA, the CDR3 is TGTGCCAGCACCAAGGGGCAGCGGGGACAGCCCCAGCATTTT.